This is a list of T cell receptor beta chains from one sample in a study of blood T cell repertoires in COVID-19. Some clones are missing from TCRdb's copy, which holds only in-frame ones; the method was immunoSEQ multiplex PCR. The sample consists of more than 300,000 clones, around 88% of them appearing once. Input material: peripheral blood. The receptors derive from a woman in her forties or fifties with acute or convalescent COVID-19. CDR3s include the opening cysteine and the closing phenylalanine or tryptophan. D genes are given only for firm matches. Clone size appears in some rows only: once, few, many, or a class for an expanded clone.

j_call clone_size v_call d_call cdr3_aa cdr3_nt
TRBJ2-7 - TRBV7-2 - CASSLGAYYEQYF TGTGCCAGCAGCTTAGGCGCTTACTACGAGCAGTACTTC
TRBJ1-2 - TRBV12-3/TRBV12-4 - CASSLRAWGYTF TGTGCCAGCAGTTTAAGAGCGTGGGGCTACACCTTC
TRBJ2-2 - TRBV5-1 - CASSLDGSGELFF TGCGCCAGCAGCTTGGACGGTTCCGGGGAGCTGTTTTTT
TRBJ2-1 - TRBV6-2/TRBV6-3 TRBD1 CASSYLQGSYNEQFF TGTGCCAGCAGTTACTTACAGGGGTCCTACAATGAGCAGTTCTTC
TRBJ2-5 - TRBV27 TRBD2 CASSSTSGRVETQYF TGTGCCAGCAGTTCGACTAGCGGGAGAGTAGAGACCCAGTACTTC
TRBJ1-4 - TRBV6-6 - CASSGAQGLIEKLFF TGTGCCAGCAGTGGAGCTCAGGGCCTGATTGAAAAACTGTTTTTT
TRBJ2-4 once TRBV2 - CASSDDSLAKNIQYF TGTGCCAGCAGTGATGACAGTCTAGCCAAAAACATTCAGTACTTC
TRBJ2-1 few TRBV29-1 TRBD2 CSVLGGASYNEQFF TGCAGCGTGCTCGGGGGGGCCTCCTACAATGAGCAGTTCTTC
TRBJ2-5 - TRBV15 - CATSRDPAWEETQYF TGTGCCACCAGCAGAGATCCGGCGTGGGAGGAGACCCAGTACTTC
TRBJ1-1 - TRBV9 - CASSVIGMGNTEAFF TGTGCCAGCAGCGTTATCGGGATGGGGAACACTGAAGCTTTCTTT
TRBJ1-5 - TRBV30 - CAWSVPFGQGGRNQPQHF TGTGCCTGGAGTGTACCCTTTGGGCAGGGTGGGCGCAATCAGCCCCAGCATTTT
TRBJ2-2 - TRBV10-2 TRBD2 CAARGGAGGNTGELFF TGCGCCGCTCGAGGTGGAGCGGGGGGGAACACCGGGGAGCTGTTTTTT
TRBJ1-4 - TRBV7-9 - CASSLNRAATNEKLFF TGTGCCAGCAGCTTAAACAGGGCAGCAACTAATGAAAAACTGTTTTTT
TRBJ1-4 - TRBV5-1 TRBD1 CASSLGTGFEKLFF TGCGCCAGCAGCCTAGGGACAGGGTTTGAAAAACTGTTTTTT
TRBJ2-1 - TRBV6-2/TRBV6-3 - CASSPYSGVNEQFF TGTGCCAGCAGTCCCTACTCGGGGGTGAATGAGCAGTTCTTC
TRBJ2-5 - TRBV5-1 - CASSLGGWGETQYF TGCGCCAGCAGCTTGGGGGGCTGGGGAGAGACCCAGTACTTC
TRBJ1-2 - TRBV12-3/TRBV12-4 - CASSLEDSGYTF TGTGCCAGCAGTTTAGAGGACTCGGGCTACACCTTC
TRBJ1-5 - TRBV7-2 - CASSPVERNQPQHF TGTGCCAGCAGCCCAGTCGAGCGGAATCAGCCCCAGCATTTT
TRBJ2-3 - TRBV5-1 TRBD2 CASRTSGAETDTQYF TGCGCCAGCAGGACTAGCGGGGCGGAAACAGATACGCAGTATTTT
TRBJ2-1 few TRBV30 - CAWNRGLVETNEQFF TGTGCCTGGAACCGAGGACTGGTGGAGACGAATGAGCAGTTCTTC
TRBJ1-5 - TRBV2 - CARGRGGGGVNQPQHF TGTGCCAGGGGGAGGGGTGGGGGCGGCGTCAATCAGCCCCAGCATTTT
TRBJ2-1 - TRBV19 - CASNRESHNEQFF TGTGCCAGTAACAGGGAATCTCACAATGAGCAGTTCTTC
TRBJ1-5 once TRBV30 - CAWSDPRVFQNQPQHF TGTGCCTGGAGTGACCCCAGGGTTTTTCAGAATCAGCCCCAGCATTTT
TRBJ2-5 - TRBV14 TRBD2 CASSQDFGLAGIETQYF TGTGCCAGCAGCCAAGACTTTGGACTAGCGGGAATAGAGACCCAGTACTTC
TRBJ2-5 - TRBV30 - CAWSLLAGETQYF TGTGCCTGGAGCTTGCTAGCCGGGGAGACCCAGTACTTC
TRBJ1-2 few TRBV28 TRBD1 CASRAGGDYGYTF TGTGCCAGCAGGGCAGGGGGCGACTATGGCTACACCTTC
TRBJ2-2 - TRBV19 - CASRYDRNTGELFF TGTGCCAGTAGATACGACAGAAACACCGGGGAGCTGTTTTTT
TRBJ2-3 - TRBV28 - CASSIADTQYF TGTGCCAGCAGCATTGCAGATACGCAGTATTTT
TRBJ2-1 once TRBV7-2 - CASSSPKGLHSNEQFF TGTGCCAGCAGCTCTCCGAAGGGACTTCACTCCAATGAGCAGTTCTTC
TRBJ2-3 - TRBV11-2 - CASSLEYGGDTQYF TGTGCCAGCAGCTTAGAGTACGGAGGAGATACGCAGTATTTT
TRBJ2-6 - TRBV5-1 TRBD1 CASSRGQVSSGANVLTF TGCGCCAGCAGCCGGGGACAGGTGAGCTCTGGGGCCAACGTCCTGACTTTC
TRBJ1-5 - TRBV6-6 - CASSRSRVSNQPQHF TGTGCCAGCAGTAGGAGTCGGGTTAGCAATCAGCCCCAGCATTTT
TRBJ2-3 - TRBV5-1 - CASSLDRSTDTQYF TGCGCCAGCAGCTTGGATCGGTCTACAGATACGCAGTATTTT
TRBJ2-2 - TRBV5-1 TRBD1 CASSFGQGSRELFF TGCGCCAGCAGCTTCGGACAGGGTAGCCGGGAGCTGTTTTTT
TRBJ2-1 - TRBV11-3 TRBD1 CASSLDQDRANEQFF TGTGCCAGCAGCTTAGATCAGGACAGGGCCAATGAGCAGTTCTTC
TRBJ2-1 - TRBV7-3 TRBD2 CASSPPAGTTNNEQFF TGTGCCAGCAGCCCCCCCGCCGGGACTACGAACAATGAGCAGTTCTTC
TRBJ1-4 - TRBV5-5 - CASSLAPSEKLFF TGTGCCAGCAGCTTGGCCCCAAGCGAAAAACTGTTTTTT
TRBJ2-7 - TRBV4-2 - CASSQVPEELSYEQYF TGTGCCAGCAGCCAAGTACCCGAGGAACTGTCCTACGAGCAGTACTTC
TRBJ2-1 - TRBV18 - CASSPIGQTEQFF TGTGCCAGCTCACCAATTGGACAGACTGAGCAGTTCTTC
TRBJ1-6 - TRBV25-1 TRBD1 CASRSTGDSSPLHF TGTGCCAGCAGAAGCACAGGGGATAGTTCACCCCTCCACTTT
TRBJ2-2 - TRBV24-1 - CATSGPGGGTGELFF TGTGCCACCAGTGGGCCAGGGGGAGGCACCGGGGAGCTGTTTTTT
TRBJ2-4 - TRBV5-4 - CASSLVAENIQYF TGTGCCAGCAGCTTGGTGGCAGAAAACATTCAGTACTTC
TRBJ2-5 - TRBV12-3/TRBV12-4 - CASSFYSQETQYF TGTGCCAGCAGTTTCTACAGTCAAGAGACCCAGTACTTC
TRBJ2-1 - TRBV28 - CASNRQTPGFRGEQFF TGTGCCAGCAATCGACAGACCCCCGGATTTAGGGGTGAGCAGTTCTTC
TRBJ1-3 - TRBV19 TRBD1 CATLDRGLGNTIYF TGTGCCACCTTGGACAGGGGCTTGGGAAACACCATATATTTT
TRBJ2-1 - TRBV5-6 - CASSLDDTAYNEQFF TGTGCCAGCAGCTTGGATGACACGGCCTACAATGAGCAGTTCTTC
TRBJ1-3 once TRBV7-9 - CASSLARQLSGNTIYF TGTGCCAGCAGCTTAGCGCGACAGCTCTCTGGAAACACCATATATTTT
TRBJ2-2 few TRBV2 - CASSEGAGTGELFF TGTGCCAGCAGTGAAGGGGCCGGCACCGGGGAGCTGTTTTTT
TRBJ1-1 - TRBV6-1 - CASSDRGGATEAFF TGTGCCAGCAGTGATAGGGGGGGAGCCACTGAAGCTTTCTTT
TRBJ2-3 once TRBV3-1/TRBV3-2 TRBD1 CASSQVQGTDTQYF TGTGCCAGCAGCCAGGTACAGGGGACAGATACGCAGTATTTT